This T cell receptor beta chain was sequenced for a study of cytomegalovirus exposure and HLA in healthy donors. Study in general: Both the roughly 120 validation repertoires and the approximately 670 first-cohort repertoires used the same platform, as reported by a later analysis. Study conclusions and caveats: One later analysis, an examination of the 100 to 150 validation repertoires, found that first-cohort TCR clusters tended to co-occur in them. Researchers counted about 150 TCR beta chains as cytomegalovirus-associated.

Comment on this clone: As yet, its antigen is unknown.

The donors formed part of the roughly 110-subject validation cohort, distinct from the roughly 730-subject first cohort. CDR1 is SGDLS and CDR2 is YYNGEE in the germline V gene. The ends were cut back, 8 bases at V and 3 bases at J, with 15 bases in the middle. The CDR3 covers 14 residues. Clones were sequenced by immunoSEQ multiplex PCR, and TCRdb holds only the in-frame ones, with some missing. The repertoire holds tens of thousands of clones, with 90% to 95% as singletons. V is TRBV9 and J is TRBJ1-3; D perhaps matches TRBD1 (6 bases). Material: PBMCs. This receptor was obtained from a woman in her 30s in good health and CMV-seronegative. The CDR3 DNA follows: TGTGCCAGTGGGTTCGGGGGGCTTGGAAACACCATATATTTT. Protein sequence: CASGFGGLGNTIYF.